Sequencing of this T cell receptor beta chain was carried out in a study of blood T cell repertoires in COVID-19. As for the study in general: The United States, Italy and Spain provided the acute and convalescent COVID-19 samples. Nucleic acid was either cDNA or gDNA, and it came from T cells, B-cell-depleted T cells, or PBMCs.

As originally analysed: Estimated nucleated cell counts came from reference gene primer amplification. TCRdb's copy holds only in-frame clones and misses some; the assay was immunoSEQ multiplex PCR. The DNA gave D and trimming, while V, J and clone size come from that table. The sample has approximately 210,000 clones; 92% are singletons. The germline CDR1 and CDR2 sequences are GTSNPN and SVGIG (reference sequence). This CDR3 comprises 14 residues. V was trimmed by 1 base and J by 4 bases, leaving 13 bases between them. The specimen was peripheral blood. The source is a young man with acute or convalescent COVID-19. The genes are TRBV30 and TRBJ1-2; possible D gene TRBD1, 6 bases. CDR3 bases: TGTGCCTGGAGTGCCTTACAGGGAACCTATGGCTACACCTTC. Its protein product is CAWSALQGTYGYTF.